A single TCR beta chain is shown here with its context. The entry originates in a study of T cell responses to AZD1222 COVID-19 vaccine. The CDR3 is 14 residues long. V was clipped by 1 base and J by 4 bases, with 11 bases between them. Germline V gives CDR1 SGHTA, CDR2 FQGNSA. The method was immunoSEQ multiplex PCR; TCRdb's version includes in-frame clones alone and lacks a portion of them. The data hold approximately 110,000 clones, with approximately 88% observed a single time. Sequenced material: peripheral blood, taken 28 days after the second AZD1222 dose. This TCR derives from an adult who received the AZD1222 COVID-19 vaccine. This chain links TRBV7-2 with TRBJ2-7; D possibly matches TRBD1 or TRBD2 (6 bases each). The CDR3 nucleotides read TGTGCCAGCAGCTTAGGACGGGGGCAGTACGAGCAGTACTTC. Translating it yields CASSLGRGQYEQYF.